Listed below are T cell receptor beta chains from one sample, sequenced in a study of blood T cell repertoires in COVID-19. Assay used: immunoSEQ multiplex PCR; TCRdb lists only in-frame clones, some missing. The profile shows almost 250,000 clones, roughly 83% of them singletons. Sequences were obtained from peripheral blood. These receptors all come from an elderly woman with COVID-19, enrolled during active disease. Both conserved end residues are part of each CDR3. Fields, in order: D gene, V gene, J gene, clone size, CDR3 protein, CDR3 DNA. D genes are given only for firm matches. The size of a clone is reported for some rows only, either as once, few or many, or as a class for expanded clones.

d_call: -
v_call: TRBV28
j_call: TRBJ1-1
clone_size: -
cdr3_aa: CASSLVQGNTEAFF
cdr3_nt: TGTGCCAGCAGTTTGGTACAGGGGAACACTGAAGCTTTCTTT

d_call: -
v_call: TRBV2
j_call: TRBJ1-4
clone_size: few
cdr3_aa: CASRALRGGPKEKLFF
cdr3_nt: TGTGCCAGCAGGGCCCTTCGGGGGGGGCCGAAAGAAAAACTGTTTTTT

d_call: -
v_call: TRBV28
j_call: TRBJ1-1
clone_size: -
cdr3_aa: CASSLLSKPEAFF
cdr3_nt: TGTGCCAGCAGTTTATTATCTAAACCTGAAGCTTTCTTT

d_call: -
v_call: TRBV28
j_call: TRBJ1-2
clone_size: -
cdr3_aa: CASRTRGNYGYTF
cdr3_nt: TGTGCCAGCAGGACCCGGGGAAACTATGGCTACACCTTC

d_call: -
v_call: TRBV3-1/TRBV3-2
j_call: TRBJ2-5
clone_size: -
cdr3_aa: CASSQLGPETQYF
cdr3_nt: TGTGCCAGCAGCCAACTGGGGCCTGAGACCCAGTACTTC

d_call: -
v_call: TRBV14
j_call: TRBJ1-6
clone_size: -
cdr3_aa: CARQGDKTNSPLHF
cdr3_nt: TGTGCCAGACAGGGTGACAAGACAAATTCACCCCTCCACTTT

d_call: TRBD2
v_call: TRBV7-3
j_call: TRBJ2-5
clone_size: -
cdr3_aa: CASSKTSGGALETQYF
cdr3_nt: TGTGCCAGCAGCAAGACTAGCGGGGGGGCCCTTGAGACCCAGTACTTC

d_call: -
v_call: TRBV6-5
j_call: TRBJ2-3
clone_size: -
cdr3_aa: CASSRVPTDTQYF
cdr3_nt: TGTGCCAGCAGTCGGGTCCCCACAGATACGCAGTATTTT

d_call: TRBD1
v_call: TRBV5-1
j_call: TRBJ2-2
clone_size: -
cdr3_aa: CASSLGTANTGELFF
cdr3_nt: TGCGCCAGCAGCTTAGGGACAGCGAACACCGGGGAGCTGTTTTTT

d_call: -
v_call: TRBV11-1
j_call: TRBJ1-1
clone_size: -
cdr3_aa: CASSRRQYTEAFF
cdr3_nt: TGTGCCAGCAGCCGGAGGCAGTACACTGAAGCTTTCTTT

d_call: -
v_call: TRBV18
j_call: TRBJ1-2
clone_size: -
cdr3_aa: CASSPPVGRLYGYTF
cdr3_nt: TGTGCCAGCTCACCACCGGTTGGCAGGTTATATGGCTACACCTTC

d_call: TRBD1
v_call: TRBV7-2
j_call: TRBJ2-7
clone_size: -
cdr3_aa: CASSLAGTGDYEQYF
cdr3_nt: TGTGCCAGCAGCTTAGCAGGGACAGGGGACTACGAGCAGTACTTC

d_call: -
v_call: TRBV24-1
j_call: TRBJ2-1
clone_size: -
cdr3_aa: CATGATYNEQFF
cdr3_nt: TGTGCCACGGGGGCGACGTACAATGAGCAGTTCTTC

d_call: TRBD1
v_call: TRBV30
j_call: TRBJ1-2
clone_size: -
cdr3_aa: CAWSVRRQGAGGYTF
cdr3_nt: TGTGCCTGGAGTGTACGGCGACAGGGGGCAGGCGGCTACACCTTC

d_call: -
v_call: TRBV28
j_call: TRBJ1-2
clone_size: -
cdr3_aa: CASSPIRVGYGYTF
cdr3_nt: TGTGCCAGCAGTCCTATCCGAGTCGGCTATGGCTACACCTTC

d_call: -
v_call: TRBV28
j_call: TRBJ2-1
clone_size: few
cdr3_aa: CASSFPKANEQFF
cdr3_nt: TGTGCCAGCAGTTTCCCCAAAGCTAATGAGCAGTTCTTC

d_call: TRBD2
v_call: TRBV14
j_call: TRBJ2-3
clone_size: -
cdr3_aa: CASSPGRLAGRDTQYF
cdr3_nt: TGTGCCAGCAGCCCCGGAAGGCTAGCGGGGAGAGATACGCAGTATTTT

d_call: TRBD1
v_call: TRBV19
j_call: TRBJ2-5
clone_size: -
cdr3_aa: CASSIGTGLETQYF
cdr3_nt: TGTGCCAGTAGTATCGGGACAGGGTTGGAGACCCAGTACTTC

d_call: -
v_call: TRBV2
j_call: TRBJ2-2
clone_size: -
cdr3_aa: CASSELRTTGELFF
cdr3_nt: TGTGCCAGCAGTGAGTTGAGGACAACCGGGGAGCTGTTTTTT

d_call: TRBD2
v_call: TRBV5-1
j_call: TRBJ2-2
clone_size: -
cdr3_aa: CASSHPSGGLWELFF
cdr3_nt: TGCGCCAGCAGCCACCCTAGCGGGGGGCTTTGGGAGCTGTTTTTT

d_call: -
v_call: TRBV9
j_call: TRBJ1-3
clone_size: -
cdr3_aa: CASSSSPGGGAQGNTIYF
cdr3_nt: TGTGCCAGCAGCTCATCACCGGGGGGGGGAGCACAAGGAAACACCATATATTTT

d_call: TRBD1
v_call: TRBV6-6
j_call: TRBJ2-3
clone_size: -
cdr3_aa: CASSFFGTASTDTQYF
cdr3_nt: TGTGCCAGCAGTTTCTTTGGGACAGCTAGCACAGATACGCAGTATTTT

d_call: TRBD2
v_call: TRBV6-5
j_call: TRBJ2-2
clone_size: -
cdr3_aa: CASTAGGINTGELFF
cdr3_nt: TGTGCCAGCACCGCGGGGGGGATAAACACCGGGGAGCTGTTTTTT

d_call: TRBD1
v_call: TRBV25-1
j_call: TRBJ1-3
clone_size: -
cdr3_aa: CASSETGYGNTIYF
cdr3_nt: TGTGCCAGCAGTGAGACAGGGTACGGAAACACCATATATTTT

d_call: -
v_call: TRBV7-6
j_call: TRBJ2-1
clone_size: once
cdr3_aa: CASGGDSVIGDNEQFF
cdr3_nt: TGTGCCAGCGGCGGGGACAGCGTAATTGGGGACAATGAGCAGTTCTTC

d_call: TRBD1
v_call: TRBV5-4
j_call: TRBJ2-2
clone_size: -
cdr3_aa: CASSLPGQGTTGELFF
cdr3_nt: TGTGCCAGCAGTTTGCCGGGACAGGGCACCACCGGGGAGCTGTTTTTT

d_call: TRBD2
v_call: TRBV7-2
j_call: TRBJ2-7
clone_size: -
cdr3_aa: CASSLGTSSEQQYF
cdr3_nt: TGTGCCAGCAGCTTAGGGACTAGCAGCGAGCAGCAGTACTTC

d_call: -
v_call: TRBV19
j_call: TRBJ2-2
clone_size: -
cdr3_aa: CASSMQDSPNTGELFF
cdr3_nt: TGTGCCAGTAGTATGCAGGACTCCCCTAACACCGGGGAGCTGTTTTTT

d_call: -
v_call: TRBV18
j_call: TRBJ2-7
clone_size: -
cdr3_aa: CASSPGQTYEQYF
cdr3_nt: TGTGCCAGCTCACCAGGACAGACCTACGAGCAGTACTTC

d_call: -
v_call: TRBV4-2
j_call: TRBJ2-5
clone_size: -
cdr3_aa: CASSQVRGETQYF
cdr3_nt: TGTGCCAGCAGCCAAGTACGAGGGGAGACCCAGTACTTC

d_call: -
v_call: TRBV19
j_call: TRBJ1-2
clone_size: -
cdr3_aa: CASSNPRGDNYGYTF
cdr3_nt: TGTGCCAGTAGTAACCCGCGCGGGGATAACTATGGCTACACCTTC

d_call: TRBD1
v_call: TRBV12-5
j_call: TRBJ1-5
clone_size: -
cdr3_aa: CASGLVRGELGQGGAQPQHF
cdr3_nt: TGTGCTAGTGGTTTGGTCAGGGGCGAATTGGGACAGGGTGGTGCTCAGCCCCAGCATTTT